This T cell receptor beta chain was retrieved from a study of cytomegalovirus exposure and HLA in healthy donors. Overall study results and limits: While the bulk of TCR sequences proved rare, some public TCRs turned up in many donors. According to a subsequent analysis, TCR clusters from the first cohort were inclined to appear together in the roughly 110 validation repertoires. The study flagged about 150 TCR beta chains as cytomegalovirus-associated.

Assay used: immunoSEQ multiplex PCR; TCRdb lists only in-frame clones, some missing. The profile shows 100,000 to 150,000 clones, about 88% of them singletons. Separate from the roughly 670-subject first cohort, the roughly 120-subject validation cohort was the one that the donors belonged to. Germline V gene sequence: CDR1 SGHNT, CDR2 YENEEA. The CDR3 contains 16 residues. V was clipped by 3 bases and J by 4 bases, with 17 bases between them. A note on this clone: Its antigen is still unknown.

The chain joins TRBV11-3 to TRBJ2-3, with a weak D call TRBD1 (8 bases). Sequenced input: PBMCs. This TCR was recovered from a man aged 25 to 45 in good health and CMV-seronegative. Written as DNA, the CDR3 is TGTGCCAGCAGCTTGGGACAGGCGGGAGTAGCAGATACGCAGTATTTT. Protein product: CASSLGQAGVADTQYF. The complete variable domain, with remaining parts taken from reference TRBV11-3 and TRBJ2-3, reads EAGVVQSPRYKIIEKKQPVAFWCNPISGHNTLYWYLQNLGQGPELLIRYENEEAVDDSQLPKDRFSAERLKGVDSTLKIQPAELGDSAVYLCASSLGQAGVADTQYFGPGTRLTVL.